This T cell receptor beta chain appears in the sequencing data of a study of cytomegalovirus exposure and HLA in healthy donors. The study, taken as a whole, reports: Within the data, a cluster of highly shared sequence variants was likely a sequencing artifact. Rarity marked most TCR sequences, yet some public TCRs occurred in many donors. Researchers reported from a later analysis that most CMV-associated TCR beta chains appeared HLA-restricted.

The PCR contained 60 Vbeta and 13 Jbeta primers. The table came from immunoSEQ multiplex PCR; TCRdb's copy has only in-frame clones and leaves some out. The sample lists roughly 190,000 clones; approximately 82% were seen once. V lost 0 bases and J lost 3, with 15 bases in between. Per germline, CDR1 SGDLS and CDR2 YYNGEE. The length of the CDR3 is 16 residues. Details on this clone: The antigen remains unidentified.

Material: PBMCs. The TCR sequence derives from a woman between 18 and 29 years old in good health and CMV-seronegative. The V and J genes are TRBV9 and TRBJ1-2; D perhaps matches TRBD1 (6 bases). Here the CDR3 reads CASSVEFTGTHYGYTF. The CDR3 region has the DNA TGTGCCAGCAGCGTAGAATTCACAGGGACGCACTATGGCTACACCTTC.